This note documents a single T cell receptor (beta chain) sequence. Per the original methods: Amplifying reference gene primers gave estimates of nucleated cell counts. Data came from immunoSEQ multiplex PCR; TCRdb stores just in-frame clones and leaves some out. V, J and clone size are those of that table, while D and trimming were read from the DNA. The data show roughly 250,000 clones, around 90% seen once. This entry belongs to a study of blood T cell repertoires in COVID-19. Study overall: Donors in the United States, Italy and Spain gave samples during acute or convalescent COVID-19. PBMCs, B-cell-depleted T cells, or T cells provided the cDNA or gDNA that made up the material.

The germline V gene encodes CDR1 SGHNT and CDR2 YYREEE (reference sequence). CDR3 length equals 16 residues. V dropped 4 bases and J dropped 0; count of bases not matched to a gene: 6. Sequenced input: peripheral blood. The chain has TRBV5-4 and TRBJ2-1; 8 bases are shared with TRBD2. The sequence derives from a man in his fifties or sixties who had recovered from COVID-19. CDR3 residues: CASSPREGSSYNEQFF. The CDR3 bases are TGTGCCAGCAGCCCCCGGGAGGGGAGCTCCTACAATGAGCAGTTCTTC.